Listed below are T cell receptor beta chains from one sample, sequenced in a study of control samples from healthy donors and cancer patients. Generated by immunoSEQ multiplex PCR, the TCRdb table keeps only in-frame clones and is missing some. This sample has approximately 190,000 clones, with around 90% found just once. Sequences were obtained from blood. These receptors all stem from a young man in good health. CDR3s include the opening cysteine and the closing phenylalanine or tryptophan. D genes are given only for firm matches. Part of the rows lack a size; the others show once, few, many or a class for expanded clones.

abundance	v_gene	j_gene	d_gene	CDR3aa	CDR3nt
-	TRBV6-5	TRBJ1-2	-	CASNRRVGGYTF	TGTGCCAGCAATAGGCGAGTAGGTGGCTACACCTTC
once	TRBV5-1	TRBJ2-7	-	CASSDDSSYEQYF	TGCGCCAGCAGCGACGACAGCTCCTACGAGCAGTACTTC
-	TRBV7-8	TRBJ1-1	TRBD1	CASSLRDRGGGTEAFF	TGTGCCAGCAGCTTACGGGACAGGGGCGGCGGCACTGAAGCTTTCTTT
once	TRBV5-1	TRBJ2-6	TRBD1	CASRDRSSGANVLTF	TGCGCCAGCCGGGACAGGTCCTCTGGGGCCAACGTCCTGACTTTC
-	TRBV30	TRBJ1-4	-	CAWSVARTSILGKLFF	TGTGCCTGGAGTGTAGCCAGGACATCAATACTCGGGAAACTGTTTTTT
-	TRBV11-2	TRBJ1-1	TRBD1	CASSSGQGVAEAFF	TGTGCCAGCAGCTCGGGACAGGGGGTCGCTGAAGCTTTCTTT
-	TRBV19	TRBJ2-1	TRBD1	CASSISLSTGWNEQFF	TGTGCCAGTAGTATCTCCCTCTCGACAGGGTGGAATGAGCAGTTCTTC
-	TRBV19	TRBJ1-5	-	CASEKQPTTGVTSQPQHF	TGTGCCAGTGAAAAACAACCGACGACAGGAGTCACTAGTCAGCCCCAGCATTTT
-	TRBV11-3	TRBJ2-6	-	CASSLGTGANVLTF	TGTGCCAGCAGCTTAGGGACCGGGGCCAACGTCCTGACTTTC
-	TRBV27	TRBJ1-2	TRBD1	CASRLTGGSYGYTF	TGTGCCAGCAGGTTAACAGGGGGCAGCTATGGCTACACCTTC
-	TRBV5-4	TRBJ2-1	TRBD2	CASSRSGGDLKGEQFF	TGTGCCAGCAGTCGGAGCGGGGGTGATTTGAAGGGTGAGCAGTTCTTC
-	TRBV30	TRBJ1-2	-	CAWSVIVPAGPVGYGYTF	TGTGCCTGGAGTGTTATAGTCCCCGCAGGCCCCGTTGGCTATGGCTACACCTTC
-	TRBV6-1	TRBJ1-2	-	CASSELQYYGYTF	TGTGCCAGCAGTGAACTTCAGTACTATGGCTACACCTTC
-	TRBV28	TRBJ1-2	-	CASSFRSNSHYGYTF	TGTGCCAGCAGTTTCAGGAGTAACAGCCACTATGGCTACACCTTC
few	TRBV7-9	TRBJ1-6	TRBD1	CASSLPGGNNSPLHF	TGTGCCAGCAGCTTACCAGGGGGAAATAATTCACCCCTCCACTTT
-	TRBV23-1	TRBJ1-5	-	CASSRRGDNQPQHF	TGCGCCAGCAGTCGGAGGGGGGACAATCAGCCCCAGCATTTT
once	TRBV2	TRBJ1-2	-	CASKARIYGYTF	TGTGCCAGCAAGGCACGGATCTATGGCTACACCTTC
-	TRBV5-4	TRBJ1-1	TRBD1	CASSPDRSWTEAFF	TGTGCCAGCAGCCCGGACAGGTCGTGGACTGAAGCTTTCTTT
once	TRBV2	TRBJ2-1	TRBD2	CASGEGYNEQFF	TGTGCCAGCGGGGAGGGCTACAATGAGCAGTTCTTC
-	TRBV29-1	TRBJ1-3	-	CSVEGSEGGNTIYF	TGCAGCGTTGAAGGCAGTGAAGGGGGAAACACCATATATTTT
-	TRBV4-2	TRBJ1-4	-	CASSQREGDVGEKLFF	TGTGCCAGCAGCCAAAGGGAGGGGGACGTGGGTGAAAAACTGTTTTTT
-	TRBV7-9	TRBJ2-7	TRBD2	CASSTRTRDAYEQYF	TGTGCCAGCAGCACCCGGACTAGGGACGCCTACGAGCAGTACTTC
-	TRBV7-9	TRBJ1-6	-	CASSPDAISPLHF	TGTGCCAGCAGCCCGGACGCAATTTCACCCCTCCACTTT
-	TRBV15	TRBJ1-3	-	CATSRDLGTGNTIYF	TGTGCCACCAGCAGAGACCTCGGGACAGGAAACACCATATATTTT
-	TRBV2	TRBJ1-5	TRBD1	CASSETGVRQPQHF	TGTGCCAGCAGTGAAACAGGGGTTCGACAGCCCCAGCATTTT
-	TRBV3-1/TRBV3-2	TRBJ1-4	TRBD1	CASSLGTGGEKLFF	TGTGCCAGCAGCCTGGGGACAGGGGGGGAAAAACTGTTTTTT
-	TRBV6-1	TRBJ1-1	-	CASSNGGTEAFF	TGTGCCAGCAGTAACGGGGGCACTGAAGCTTTCTTT
-	TRBV7-2	TRBJ1-2	TRBD1	CASSPRTGGFYGYTF	TGTGCCAGCAGCCCCAGGACAGGGGGCTTCTATGGCTACACCTTC
-	TRBV5-1	TRBJ1-1	-	CASSSEDWGPEAFF	TGCGCCAGCAGCTCGGAAGACTGGGGGCCTGAAGCTTTCTTT
-	TRBV19	TRBJ2-7	-	CASIPIRAGMNREQYF	TGTGCCAGTATCCCGATTCGGGCAGGGATGAATCGCGAGCAGTACTTC
-	TRBV3-1/TRBV3-2	TRBJ2-3	-	CASSQDLGPRTDTQYF	TGTGCCAGCAGCCAAGATCTGGGACCTCGCACAGATACGCAGTATTTT
-	TRBV6-5	TRBJ1-1	-	CASTGTPNTEAFF	TGTGCCAGCACCGGGACACCGAACACTGAAGCTTTCTTT
-	TRBV2	TRBJ2-3	TRBD2	CASSEQASGGVRDTQYF	TGTGCCAGCAGTGAACAAGCTAGCGGGGGGGTTCGAGATACGCAGTATTTT
-	TRBV6-5	TRBJ1-5	-	CASSLRDSNQPQHF	TGTGCCAGCAGCTTGCGAGATAGCAATCAGCCCCAGCATTTT
-	TRBV27	TRBJ2-4	-	CASSLWGGAGKNIQYF	TGTGCCAGCAGTTTATGGGGCGGGGCGGGAAAAAACATTCAGTACTTC
-	TRBV3-1/TRBV3-2	TRBJ2-1	TRBD2	CASSRGLAGASYNEQFF	TGTGCCAGCAGCCGCGGACTAGCGGGGGCGTCCTACAATGAGCAGTTCTTC
-	TRBV7-6	TRBJ2-1	TRBD2	CASSLPVGGGYNEQFF	TGTGCCAGCAGCTTACCGGTCGGGGGGGGTTACAATGAGCAGTTCTTC
-	TRBV19	TRBJ2-2	TRBD2	CASNPGLAGAGTGELFF	TGTGCCAGCAACCCGGGACTAGCGGGGGCGGGGACCGGGGAGCTGTTTTTT
-	TRBV29-1	TRBJ2-1	-	CSVELPSDAYNEQFF	TGCAGCGTTGAACTGCCGTCAGATGCCTACAATGAGCAGTTCTTC
-	TRBV2	TRBJ2-7	-	CASSEAGREQYF	TGTGCCAGCAGTGAAGCAGGTAGAGAGCAGTACTTC
-	TRBV5-4	TRBJ1-4	-	CASSASPSQFNEKLFF	TGTGCCAGCAGCGCAAGCCCTTCACAGTTTAATGAAAAACTGTTTTTT
-	TRBV5-6	TRBJ2-4	-	CASTGVNKNIQYF	TGTGCCAGCACAGGGGTGAACAAAAACATTCAGTACTTC
-	TRBV4-2	TRBJ1-2	-	CASSQGPDGGYTF	TGTGCCAGCAGCCAAGGACCCGATGGAGGCTACACCTTC
once	TRBV4-1	TRBJ1-1	-	CASSQERGRDTEAFF	TGCGCCAGCAGCCAAGAACGGGGGCGCGACACTGAAGCTTTCTTT
-	TRBV9	TRBJ2-5	-	CASSARGDTKGKTQYF	TGTGCCAGCAGCGCCCGGGGGGACACTAAAGGCAAGACCCAGTACTTC
-	TRBV9	TRBJ1-6	TRBD1	CASIRQGIRDPDSPLHF	TGTGCCAGCATTAGACAGGGAATTAGGGACCCGGATTCACCCCTCCACTTT
-	TRBV3-1/TRBV3-2	TRBJ1-2	-	CASSQAATNYGYTF	TGTGCCAGCAGCCAGGCCGCCACGAACTATGGCTACACCTTC
-	TRBV10-3	TRBJ1-5	-	CAISDVADNQPQHF	TGTGCCATCAGTGATGTGGCGGACAATCAGCCCCAGCATTTT
-	TRBV6-5	TRBJ1-6	-	CASRSSYNSPLHF	TGTGCCAGCCGGAGCTCCTATAATTCACCCCTCCACTTT
-	TRBV6-5	TRBJ2-3	-	CASSYGQGADTQYF	TGTGCCAGCAGTTATGGGCAGGGAGCAGATACGCAGTATTTT
once	TRBV6-5	TRBJ1-4	-	CASSYSRPATNEKLFF	TGTGCCAGCAGTTACTCCAGGCCGGCAACTAATGAAAAACTGTTTTTT
-	TRBV13	TRBJ2-1	TRBD2	CASSLRLAGSTYNEQFF	TGTGCCAGCAGCTTACGACTAGCGGGGTCGACCTACAATGAGCAGTTCTTC
-	TRBV7-7	TRBJ2-1	-	CASSLGGRWGNEQFF	TGTGCCAGCAGCTTAGGGGGCCGATGGGGGAATGAGCAGTTCTTC